The T cell receptor (beta chain) under discussion was sequenced for a study of regulatory T cells in long-lasting Graves disease. General study results and limits: Rather than thyroid tissue, only peripheral blood underwent study. Persistent patients shared 2,741 public clonotypes among themselves. Newly diagnosed patients shared fewer, at some 970.

Library construction for TCR beta used iRepertoire HTBI primers and Arm-PCR of CDR3 regions. From the multiplex PCR reads, TCRdb called clonotypes with MiXCR, one entry per CDR3 protein. The table has hundreds of thousands of distinct CDR3 sequences, approximately 16% seen once. The sample's time point: newly diagnosed GD, antithyroid drugs for less than 3 months. Researchers made the TCR library from RNA that was extracted from PBMCs. The CDR3 loop spans 15 amino acids. Trimming removed 4 bases at V and 3 bases at J, with 16 bases between. Looked up from germline, CDR1 is SGHRS and CDR2 is YFSETQ. This clonotype has ten or more counts. Antigen unknown. Separately, the same data were catalogued under a study of T cells in Graves' hyperthyroidism and ophthalmopathy. That source adds: Patients having uncontrolled infection, another autoimmune disease, pregnancy or lactation were not included. Separating ophthalmopathy from stable hyperthyroidism was achieved by a 13 V-J model.

The sequence derives from a woman between 40 and 50 years old with Graves disease. The sequencing used peripheral blood mononuclear cells (PBMCs), collected at new diagnosis, from a patient treated with antithyroid drugs. The rearrangement uses TRBV5-1 and TRBJ1-2, with D possibly being TRBD1 (6 bases). The CDR3 DNA is TGCGCCAGCAGCCCTACAGGGTCGGGAGACTATGGCTACACCTTC. Its translation: CASSPTGSGDYGYTF.